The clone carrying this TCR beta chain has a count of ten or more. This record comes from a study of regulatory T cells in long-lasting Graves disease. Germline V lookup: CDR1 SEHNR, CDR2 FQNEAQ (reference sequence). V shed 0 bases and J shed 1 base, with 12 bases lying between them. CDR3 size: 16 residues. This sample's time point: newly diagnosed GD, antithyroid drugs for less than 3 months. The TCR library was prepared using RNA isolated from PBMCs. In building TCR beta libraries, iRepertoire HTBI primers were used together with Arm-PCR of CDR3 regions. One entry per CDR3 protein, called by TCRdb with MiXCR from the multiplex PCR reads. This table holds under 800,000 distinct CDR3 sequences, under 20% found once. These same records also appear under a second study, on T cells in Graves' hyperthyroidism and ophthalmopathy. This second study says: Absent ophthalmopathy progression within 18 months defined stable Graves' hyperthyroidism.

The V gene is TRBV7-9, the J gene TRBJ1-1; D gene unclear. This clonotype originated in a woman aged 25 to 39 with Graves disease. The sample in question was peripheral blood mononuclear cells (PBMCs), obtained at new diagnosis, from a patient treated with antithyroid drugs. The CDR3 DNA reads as TGTGCCAGCAGCTTAGCGCTCCCCCCCCGGAACACTGAAGCTTTCTTT. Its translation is CASSLALPPRNTEAFF.